This T cell receptor beta chain was identified in a study of CD8 T cells in Susac syndrome. A quantity of roughly 0.5 to 1 ug RNA underwent reverse transcription using random hexamers. From the immunoSEQ multiplex PCR reads, TCRdb called clonotypes with MiXCR, one entry per CDR3 protein. The sample has about 200,000 distinct CDR3 sequences, 85% to 95% seen once. Concerning this clonotype itself: Relative to the germline gene, one junction end is altered; a read error may explain this.

Looked up from germline, CDR1 is LGHDT and CDR2 is YNNKEL (reference sequence). CDR3 length: 14 amino acids. CD8+ and CD4+ T cells from blood underwent TCR beta sequencing. The gene calls are TRBV3-1 and TRBJ1-5, with unresolved D. The specimen sequenced was CD4+ T cells from PBMCs. The clonotype was recovered from a human donor in good health. This CDR3 reads CASTQGRGNQPQHF. The CDR3 coding sequence is TGTGCCAGCACCCAAGGGAGGGGCAATCAGCCCCAGCATTTT.